A single T cell receptor beta chain is shown here with its context. This entry is derived from a study of cytomegalovirus exposure and HLA in healthy donors. PCR employed 60 Vbeta and 13 Jbeta primers. Data came from immunoSEQ multiplex PCR; TCRdb stores just in-frame clones and leaves some out. The sample contains about 110,000 clones, just under 75% of which appear only once. The CDR3 extends over 15 amino acids. The germline CDR1 and CDR2 sequences are SGHRS and YFSETQ. The V gene end was trimmed by 3 bases and the J gene end by 5 bases; junction bases not matched to a gene: 5. The specimen was PBMCs. The receptor was derived from a man over 45 in good health and CMV-seropositive. The rearrangement joins TRBV5-1 to TRBJ2-1, with TRBD2 matching 10 bases. The CDR3 nucleotides are TGCGCCAGCAGCTCCGGGACTAGCGTCCACAATGAGCAGTTCTTC. It translates to CASSSGTSVHNEQFF.